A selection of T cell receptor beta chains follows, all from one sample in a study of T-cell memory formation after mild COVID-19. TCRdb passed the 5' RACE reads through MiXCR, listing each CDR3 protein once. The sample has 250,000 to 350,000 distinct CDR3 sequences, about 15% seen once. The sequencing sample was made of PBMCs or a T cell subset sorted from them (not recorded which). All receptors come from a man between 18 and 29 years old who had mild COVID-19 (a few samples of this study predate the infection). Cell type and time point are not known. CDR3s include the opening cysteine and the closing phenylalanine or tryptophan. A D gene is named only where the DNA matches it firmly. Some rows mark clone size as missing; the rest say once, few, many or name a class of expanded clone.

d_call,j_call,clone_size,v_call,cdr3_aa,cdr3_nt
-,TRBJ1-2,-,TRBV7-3,CASSPGGTRDGCTF,TGTGCCAGCAGCCCCGGCGGGACCCGGGATGGCTGCACCTTC
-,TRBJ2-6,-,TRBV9,CASSGTGTNVLTF,TGTGCCAGCAGCGGTACAGGGACCAACGTCCTGACTTTC
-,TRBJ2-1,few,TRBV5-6,CASKLFNYNEQFF,TGTGCCAGCAAACTCTTCAACTACAATGAGCAGTTCTTC
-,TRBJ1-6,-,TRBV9,CASSPYTGDDNSPLHF,TGTGCCAGCAGCCCCTACACGGGAGACGATAATTCACCCCTCCACTTT
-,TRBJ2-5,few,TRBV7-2,CASSERRAETQYF,TGTGCCAGCAGCGAAAGGAGGGCTGAGACCCAGTACTTC
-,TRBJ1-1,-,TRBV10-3,CAISRSRESTEAFF,TGTGCCATCAGCAGATCCAGGGAGAGCACTGAAGCTTTCTTT
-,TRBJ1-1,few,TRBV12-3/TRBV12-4,CASSPISGQLNTEAFF,TGTGCCAGCAGTCCCATCTCGGGGCAGCTGAACACTGAAGCTTTCTTT
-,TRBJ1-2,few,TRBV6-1,CASSSRGESGYTF,TGTGCCAGCAGTTCCCGAGGGGAGTCAGGCTACACCTTC
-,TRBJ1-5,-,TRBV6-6,CASTTPGNQPQHF,TGTGCCAGCACAACCCCAGGGAATCAGCCCCAGCATTTT
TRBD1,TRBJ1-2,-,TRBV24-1,CATRDRVGYTF,TGTGCCACCAGGGACAGGGTCGGCTACACCTTC
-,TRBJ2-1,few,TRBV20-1,CSAGGTASYNEQFF,TGCAGTGCCGGCGGGACGGCCTCCTACAATGAGCAGTTCTTC
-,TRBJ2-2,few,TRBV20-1,CSASARGEAGELFF,TGCAGTGCTAGCGCGCGCGGGGAGGCCGGGGAGCTGTTTTTT
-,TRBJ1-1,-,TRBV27,CASSRTFANTEAFF,TGTGCCAGCAGTCGGACCTTCGCGAACACTGAAGCTTTCTTT
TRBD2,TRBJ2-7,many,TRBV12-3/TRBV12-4,CASSGGPYEQYF,TGTGCCAGTAGCGGGGGGCCCTACGAGCAGTACTTC
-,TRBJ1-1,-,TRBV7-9,CASTQLGADTEAFF,TGTGCCAGCACCCAGTTGGGGGCCGACACTGAAGCTTTCTTT
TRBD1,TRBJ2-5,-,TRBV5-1,CASSPGQERFGTQYF,TGCGCCAGCAGCCCCGGACAGGAACGATTTGGGACCCAGTACTTC
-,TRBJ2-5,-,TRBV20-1,CSASGGPTGETQYF,TGCAGTGCGAGCGGAGGCCCAACGGGGGAGACCCAGTACTTC
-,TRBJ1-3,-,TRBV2,CASSGISSGNTIYF,TGTGCCAGCAGCGGAATTAGCTCTGGAAACACCATATATTTT
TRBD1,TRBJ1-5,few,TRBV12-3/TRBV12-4,CASSFNSRTGQPQHF,TGTGCCAGCAGTTTTAACTCGAGGACAGGTCAGCCCCAGCATTTT
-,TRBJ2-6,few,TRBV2,CASRRSSGANVLTF,TGTGCCAGCCGACGGAGCTCTGGGGCCAACGTCCTGACTTTC
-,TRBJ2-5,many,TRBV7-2,CASSRRQVRETQYF,TGTGCCAGCAGCCGTAGACAGGTTCGGGAGACCCAGTACTTC
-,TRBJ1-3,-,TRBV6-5,CASSYSNLGYRVTGNTIYF,TGTGCCAGCAGTTACTCGAATCTGGGTTACAGGGTAACTGGAAACACCATATATTTT
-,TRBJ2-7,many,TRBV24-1,CATNPAERAYEQYF,TGTGCCACGAACCCGGCAGAAAGGGCCTACGAGCAGTACTTC
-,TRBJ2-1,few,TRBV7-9,CASSLLSGEQFF,TGTGCCAGCAGCCTGCTTAGTGGCGAGCAGTTCTTC
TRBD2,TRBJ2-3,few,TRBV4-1,CASSLEPGGSTDTQYF,TGCGCCAGCAGCCTAGAGCCCGGGGGGAGCACAGATACGCAGTATTTT
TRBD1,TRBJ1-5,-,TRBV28,CASSWTGVRRSNQPQHF,TGTGCCAGCAGCTGGACAGGGGTTCGGAGGAGCAATCAGCCCCAGCATTTT
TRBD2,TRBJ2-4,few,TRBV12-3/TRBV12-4,CASSLGLAGGHGIQYF,TGTGCCAGCAGTCTAGGACTAGCGGGGGGGCATGGCATTCAGTACTTC